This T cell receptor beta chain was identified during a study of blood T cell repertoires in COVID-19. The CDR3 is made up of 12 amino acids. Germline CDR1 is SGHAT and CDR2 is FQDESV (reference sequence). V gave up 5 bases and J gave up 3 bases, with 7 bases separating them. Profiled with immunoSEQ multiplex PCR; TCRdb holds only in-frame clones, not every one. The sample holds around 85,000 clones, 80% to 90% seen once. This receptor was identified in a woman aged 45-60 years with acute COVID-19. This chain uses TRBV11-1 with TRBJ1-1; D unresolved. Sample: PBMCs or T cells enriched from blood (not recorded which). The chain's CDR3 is CASSPVHTEAFF. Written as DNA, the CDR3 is TGTGCCAGCAGCCCAGTGCACACTGAAGCTTTCTTT.